This T cell receptor (beta chain) was found in a study of CD8+ T cells in alopecia areata. Overall study results and limits: Numerous clones, expanded in lesions, remained in scalp and blood during tofacitinib. Against the mouse data, patients shared TCRs less clearly, possibly for HLA reasons.

Extraction of RNA preceded its reverse transcription into cDNA, which served as the sequencing template. The data were produced by immunoSEQ multiplex PCR, yet TCRdb's version contains in-frame clones alone and is incomplete. The data contain approximately 42,000 clones, just over 65% of them singletons. A word on this clone: No antigen is known for it.

The CDR3 runs 13 residues. Germline CDR1 MNHEY, CDR2 SVGAGI. V dropped 6 bases and J dropped 4 bases, with 11 bases sitting between them. Treatment noted: oral pan-JAK inhibitor, 5-10 mg twice daily. The TCR comes from a human donor with alopecia areata. The V gene is TRBV6-5, the J gene TRBJ2-3; D not certain. Sequencing used CD8+ T cells sorted from blood, obtained at week 4, from a patient treated with tofacitinib. In DNA form, the CDR3 reads TGTGCCAGCAGCAACCCTCGATCAGATACGCAGTATTTT. As protein: CASSNPRSDTQYF.